Only a few counts were recorded for the clone carrying this T cell receptor (beta chain). The data derive from a study of spatial heterogeneity in lung cancer. Whole-study context: On average, each unique TCR and UMI combination appeared more than ten times in raw reads.

Indicated time point: sample taken at primary tumor resection. Around 70 TRACERx patients with early, untreated non-small cell lung cancer donated samples. From tumor, nontumor lung or frozen PBMC, whole RNA was taken unsorted for sequencing. TCRdb analysed the 5' RACE reads with MiXCR anew, one entry per CDR3 protein. The top ten hold 29% of the sample, which has 35,000 to 40,000 distinct CDR3 sequences, more than 7% seen once. The receptor's source is a female donor with early-stage non-small cell lung cancer. The material was PBMCs, obtained at surgery.

The CDR3 DNA follows: TGTGCCACTCGGACAGGCCGTCTTGGACAAGAGACCCAGTACTTC. It encodes CATRTGRLGQETQYF. J is TRBJ2-5 and V is TRBV27; 7 bases are shared with TRBD1. The CDR3 consists of 15 residues. The junction had 13 bases not matched to a gene; V was cut back by 10 bases and J by 2 bases. CDR1 MNHEY and CDR2 SMNVEV come from the germline V gene (reference sequence).